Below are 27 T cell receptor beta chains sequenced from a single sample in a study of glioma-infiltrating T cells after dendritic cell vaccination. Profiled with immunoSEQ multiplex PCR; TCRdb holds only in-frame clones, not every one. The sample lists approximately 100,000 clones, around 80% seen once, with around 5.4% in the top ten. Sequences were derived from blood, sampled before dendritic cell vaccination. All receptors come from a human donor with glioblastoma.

The CDR3 nucleotides read TGTGCTAGTGCCAATTCAGGGAGGGGTTGGGGCTACACCTTC. Amino acid sequence: CASANSGRGWGYTF. This chain joins TRBV12-5 and TRBJ1-2; TRBD1 is a possible D gene (5 bases). V was clipped by 7 bases and J by 8 bases, with 20 bases between them. This CDR3 contains 14 residues. The germline V gene encodes CDR1 LGHNT and CDR2 FRNRAP.

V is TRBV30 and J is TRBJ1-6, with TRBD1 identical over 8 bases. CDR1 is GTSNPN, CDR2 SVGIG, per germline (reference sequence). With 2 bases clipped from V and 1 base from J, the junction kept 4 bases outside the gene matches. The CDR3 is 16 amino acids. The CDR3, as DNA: TGTGCCTGGAGTTACAGGGGGAGATCCTATAATTCACCCCTCCACTTT. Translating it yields CAWSYRGRSYNSPLHF.

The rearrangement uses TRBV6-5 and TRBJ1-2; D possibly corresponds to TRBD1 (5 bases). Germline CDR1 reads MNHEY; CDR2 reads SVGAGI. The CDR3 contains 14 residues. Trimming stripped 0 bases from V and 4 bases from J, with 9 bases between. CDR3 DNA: TGTGCCAGCAGTTACTCGTGGCAGGGCTATGGCTACACCTTC. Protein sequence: CASSYSWQGYGYTF.

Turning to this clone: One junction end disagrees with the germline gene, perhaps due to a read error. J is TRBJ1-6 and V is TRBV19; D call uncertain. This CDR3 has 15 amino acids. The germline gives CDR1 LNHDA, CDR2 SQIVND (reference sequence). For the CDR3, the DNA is TGTGCCAGTAGTCGTGAGAGGACTTATAACTCACCCCTCCACTTT. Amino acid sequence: CASSRERTYNSPLHF. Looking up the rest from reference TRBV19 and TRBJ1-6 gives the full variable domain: DGGITQSPKYLFRKEGQNVTLSCEQNLNHDAMYWYRQDPGQGLRLIYYSQIVNDFQKGDIAEGYSVSREKKESFPLTVTSAQKNPTAFYLCASSRERTYNSPLHFGNGTRLTVT.

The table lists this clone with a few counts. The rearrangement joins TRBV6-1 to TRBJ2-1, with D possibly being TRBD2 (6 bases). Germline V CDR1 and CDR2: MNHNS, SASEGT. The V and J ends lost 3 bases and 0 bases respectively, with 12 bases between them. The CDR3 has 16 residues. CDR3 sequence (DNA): TGTGCCAGCAGTGATAGGGGAGGAAGCTCCTACAATGAGCAGTTCTTC. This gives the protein CASSDRGGSSYNEQFF.

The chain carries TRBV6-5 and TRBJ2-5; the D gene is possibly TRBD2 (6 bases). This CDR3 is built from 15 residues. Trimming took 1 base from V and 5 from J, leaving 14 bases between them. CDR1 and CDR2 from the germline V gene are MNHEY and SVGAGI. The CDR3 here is CASSYLAGPRETQYF. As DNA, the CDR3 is TGTGCCAGCAGTTACTTGGCGGGACCCCGGGAGACCCAGTACTTC.

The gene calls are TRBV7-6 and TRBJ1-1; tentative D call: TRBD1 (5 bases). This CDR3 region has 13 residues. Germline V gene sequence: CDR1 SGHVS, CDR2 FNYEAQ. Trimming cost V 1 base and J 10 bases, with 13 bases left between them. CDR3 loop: CASSLGAGVTAFF. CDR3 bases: TGTGCCAGCAGCTTAGGTGCGGGGGTCACAGCTTTCTTT.

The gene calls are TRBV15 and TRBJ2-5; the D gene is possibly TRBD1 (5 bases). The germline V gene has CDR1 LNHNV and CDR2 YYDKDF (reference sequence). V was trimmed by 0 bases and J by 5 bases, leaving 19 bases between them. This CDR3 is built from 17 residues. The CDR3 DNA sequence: TGTGCCACCAGCAGAGATTGGACAATAGGTAGATTGGAGACCCAGTACTTC. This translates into CATSRDWTIGRLETQYF.

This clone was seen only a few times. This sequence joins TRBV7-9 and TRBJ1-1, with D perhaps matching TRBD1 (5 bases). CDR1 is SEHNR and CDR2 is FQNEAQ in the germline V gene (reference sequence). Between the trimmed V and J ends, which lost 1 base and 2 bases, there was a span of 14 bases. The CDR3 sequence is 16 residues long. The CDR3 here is CASSLVPGRGNTEAFF. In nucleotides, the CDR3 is TGTGCCAGCAGCTTAGTCCCAGGGCGTGGAAACACTGAAGCTTTCTTT.

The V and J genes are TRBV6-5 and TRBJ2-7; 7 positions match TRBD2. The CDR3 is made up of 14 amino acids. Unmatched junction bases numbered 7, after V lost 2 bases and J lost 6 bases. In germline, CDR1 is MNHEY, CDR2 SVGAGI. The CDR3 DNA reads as TGTGCCAGCAGTTACACCTCTCGGGAGGCCGAGCAGTACTTC. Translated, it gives CASSYTSREAEQYF.

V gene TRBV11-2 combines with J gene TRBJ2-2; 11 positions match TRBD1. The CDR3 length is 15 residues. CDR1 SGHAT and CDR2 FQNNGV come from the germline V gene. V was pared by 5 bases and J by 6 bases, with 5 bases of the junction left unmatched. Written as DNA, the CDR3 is TGTGCCAGCAGCGCCAGGACAGGGGGCTCCGGGGAGCTGTTTTTT. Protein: CASSARTGGSGELFF.

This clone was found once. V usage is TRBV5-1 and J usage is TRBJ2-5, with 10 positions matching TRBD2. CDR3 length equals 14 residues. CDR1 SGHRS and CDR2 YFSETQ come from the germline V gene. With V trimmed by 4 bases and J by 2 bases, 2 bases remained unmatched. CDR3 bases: TGCGCCAGCAGCGCAGCGGGGGGGCAAGAGACCCAGTACTTC. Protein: CASSAAGGQETQYF.

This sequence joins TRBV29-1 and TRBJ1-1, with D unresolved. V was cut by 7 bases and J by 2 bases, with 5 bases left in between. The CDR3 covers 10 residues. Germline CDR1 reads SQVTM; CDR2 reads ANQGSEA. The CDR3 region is CSALNTEAFF. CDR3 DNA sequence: TGCAGCGCTTTAAACACTGAAGCTTTCTTT.

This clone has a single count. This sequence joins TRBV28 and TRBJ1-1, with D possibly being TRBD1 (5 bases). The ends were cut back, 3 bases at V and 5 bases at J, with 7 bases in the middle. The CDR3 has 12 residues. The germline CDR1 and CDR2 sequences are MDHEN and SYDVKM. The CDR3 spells CASSLGRTEAFF. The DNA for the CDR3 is TGTGCCAGCAGTTTGGGGCGGACTGAAGCTTTCTTT.

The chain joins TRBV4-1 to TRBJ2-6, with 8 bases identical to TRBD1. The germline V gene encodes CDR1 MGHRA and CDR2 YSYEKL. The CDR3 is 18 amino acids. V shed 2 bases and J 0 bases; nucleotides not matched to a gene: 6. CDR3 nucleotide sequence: TGCGCCAGCAGCCAAATCGGACAGGGCCTCTCTGGGGCCAACGTCCTGACTTTC. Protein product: CASSQIGQGLSGANVLTF.

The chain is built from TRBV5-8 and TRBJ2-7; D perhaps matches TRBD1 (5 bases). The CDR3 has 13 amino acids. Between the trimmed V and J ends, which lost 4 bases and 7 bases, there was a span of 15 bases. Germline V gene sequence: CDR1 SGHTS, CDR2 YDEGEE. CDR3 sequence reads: CASSHKGVVEQYF. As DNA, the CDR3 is TGTGCCAGCAGCCATAAAGGGGTTGTGGAGCAGTACTTC.

CDR3 sequence reads: CATGDYRNNNEQFF. DNA of the CDR3: TGTGCCACCGGGGACTATCGAAACAACAATGAGCAGTTCTTC. The rearrangement joins TRBV15 to TRBJ2-1, with 7 bases aligning to TRBD2. Germline CDR1 is LNHNV and CDR2 is YYDKDF (reference sequence). The CDR3 covers 14 residues. J lost 5 bases, V lost 8 bases, and 9 bases had no gene match.

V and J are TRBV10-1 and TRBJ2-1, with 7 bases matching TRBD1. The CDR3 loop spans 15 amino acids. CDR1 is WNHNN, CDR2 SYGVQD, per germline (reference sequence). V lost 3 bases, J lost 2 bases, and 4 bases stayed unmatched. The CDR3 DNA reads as TGCGCCAGCAGTGAAACAGGGGTAGCCTACAATGAGCAGTTCTTC. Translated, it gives CASSETGVAYNEQFF.

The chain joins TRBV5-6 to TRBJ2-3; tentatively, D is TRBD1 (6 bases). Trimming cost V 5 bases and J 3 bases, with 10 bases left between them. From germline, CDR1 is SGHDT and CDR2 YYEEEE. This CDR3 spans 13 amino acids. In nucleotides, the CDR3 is TGTGCCAGCAGGTCGAGGGGGACAGATACGCAGTATTTT. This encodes CASRSRGTDTQYF.

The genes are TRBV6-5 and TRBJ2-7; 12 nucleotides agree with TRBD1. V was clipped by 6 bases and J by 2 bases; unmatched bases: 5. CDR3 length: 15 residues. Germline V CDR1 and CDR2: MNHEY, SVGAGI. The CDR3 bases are TGTGCCAGCAGCCTTGGGACAGGGGGCCCCTACGAGCAGTACTTC. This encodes CASSLGTGGPYEQYF.

The CDR3 DNA follows: TGTGCCGGTCGTGGGACACCTTCAACTAATGAAAAACTGTTTTTT. Amino acids: CAGRGTPSTNEKLFF. V usage is TRBV6-6 and J usage is TRBJ1-4; maybe TRBD1 (6 bases). The CDR3 is 15 amino acids. Germline assignment: CDR1 MNHNY and CDR2 SVGAGI (reference sequence). Trimming stripped 11 bases from V and 0 bases from J, with 16 bases between.

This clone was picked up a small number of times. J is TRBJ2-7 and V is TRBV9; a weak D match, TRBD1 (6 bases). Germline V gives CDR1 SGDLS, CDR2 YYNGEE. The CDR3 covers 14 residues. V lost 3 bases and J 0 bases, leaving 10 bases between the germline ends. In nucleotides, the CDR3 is TGTGCCAGCAGCGCGACGACAGGCTCCTACGAGCAGTACTTC. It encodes CASSATTGSYEQYF. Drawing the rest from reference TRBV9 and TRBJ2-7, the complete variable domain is DSGVTQTPKHLITATGQRVTLRCSPRSGDLSVYWYQQSLDQGLQFLIQYYNGEERAKGNILERFSAQQFPDLHSELNLSSLELGDSALYFCASSATTGSYEQYFGPGTRLTVT.

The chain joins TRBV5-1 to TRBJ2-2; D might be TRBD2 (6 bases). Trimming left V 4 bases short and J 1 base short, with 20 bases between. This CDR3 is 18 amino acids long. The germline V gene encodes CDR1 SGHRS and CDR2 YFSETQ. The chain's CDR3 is CASSNHHFSGLNTGELFF. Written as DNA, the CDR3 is TGCGCCAGCAGCAACCACCACTTTAGCGGTTTGAACACCGGGGAGCTGTTTTTT.

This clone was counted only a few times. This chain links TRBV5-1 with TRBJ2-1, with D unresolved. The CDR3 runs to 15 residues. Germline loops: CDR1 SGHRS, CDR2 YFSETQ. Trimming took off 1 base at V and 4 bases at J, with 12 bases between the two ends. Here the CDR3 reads CASSLFQTVYNEQFF. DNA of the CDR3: TGCGCCAGCAGCTTGTTCCAGACTGTGTACAATGAGCAGTTCTTC.

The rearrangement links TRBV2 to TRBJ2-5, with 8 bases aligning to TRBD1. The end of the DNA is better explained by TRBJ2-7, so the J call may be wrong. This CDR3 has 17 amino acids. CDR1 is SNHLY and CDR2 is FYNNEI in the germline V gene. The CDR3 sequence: CASRDGQGGGGSYEQYF. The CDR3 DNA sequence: TGTGCCAGCAGAGACGGACAGGGCGGAGGGGGTTCCTACGAGCAGTACTTC.

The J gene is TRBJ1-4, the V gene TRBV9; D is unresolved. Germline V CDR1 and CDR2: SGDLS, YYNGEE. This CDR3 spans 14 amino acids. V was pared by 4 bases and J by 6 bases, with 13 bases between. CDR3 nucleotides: TGTGCCAGCAGCCCGAGGGCGTTGGATGAAAAACTGTTTTTT. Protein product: CASSPRALDEKLFF.

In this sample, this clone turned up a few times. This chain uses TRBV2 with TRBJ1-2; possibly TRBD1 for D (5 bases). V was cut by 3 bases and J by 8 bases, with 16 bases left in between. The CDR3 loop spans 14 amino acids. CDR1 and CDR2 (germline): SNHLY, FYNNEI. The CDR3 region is CASSDLPTGRGYTF. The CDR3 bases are TGTGCCAGCAGTGATCTTCCTACAGGTCGCGGCTACACCTTC.